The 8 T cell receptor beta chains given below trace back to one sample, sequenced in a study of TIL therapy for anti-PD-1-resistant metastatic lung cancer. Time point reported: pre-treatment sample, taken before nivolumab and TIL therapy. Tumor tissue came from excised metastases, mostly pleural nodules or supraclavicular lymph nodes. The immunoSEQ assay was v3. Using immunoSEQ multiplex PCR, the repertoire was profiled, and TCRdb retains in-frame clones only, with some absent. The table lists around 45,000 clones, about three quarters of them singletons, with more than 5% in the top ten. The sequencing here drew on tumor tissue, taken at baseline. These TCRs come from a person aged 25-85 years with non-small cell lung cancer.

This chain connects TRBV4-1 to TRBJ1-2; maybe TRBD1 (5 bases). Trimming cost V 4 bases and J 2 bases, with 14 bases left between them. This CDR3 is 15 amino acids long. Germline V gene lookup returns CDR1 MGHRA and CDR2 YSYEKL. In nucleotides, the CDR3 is TGCGCCAGCAGCCGCGCCCAGGGAATAAACTATGGCTACACCTTC. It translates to CASSRAQGINYGYTF.

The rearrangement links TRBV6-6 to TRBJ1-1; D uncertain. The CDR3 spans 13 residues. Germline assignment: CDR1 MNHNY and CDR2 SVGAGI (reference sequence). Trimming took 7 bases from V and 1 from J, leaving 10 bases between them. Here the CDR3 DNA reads TGTGCCAGCAACATCTTGGGGAACACTGAAGCTTTCTTT. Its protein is CASNILGNTEAFF.

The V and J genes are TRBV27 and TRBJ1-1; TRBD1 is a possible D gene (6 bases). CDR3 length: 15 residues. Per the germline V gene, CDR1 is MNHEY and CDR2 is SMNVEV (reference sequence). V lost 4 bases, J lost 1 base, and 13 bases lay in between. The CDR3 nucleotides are TGTGCCAGCAGTTCCCCGAGAGGGGGGAACACTGAAGCTTTCTTT. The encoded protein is CASSSPRGGNTEAFF.

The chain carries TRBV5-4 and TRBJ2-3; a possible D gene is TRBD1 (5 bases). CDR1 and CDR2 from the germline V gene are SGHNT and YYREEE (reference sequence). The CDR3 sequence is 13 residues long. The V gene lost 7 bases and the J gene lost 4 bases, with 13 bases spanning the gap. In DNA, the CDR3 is TGTGCCAGCCGCCCTCAGGGTTCAGATACGCAGTATTTT. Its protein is CASRPQGSDTQYF.

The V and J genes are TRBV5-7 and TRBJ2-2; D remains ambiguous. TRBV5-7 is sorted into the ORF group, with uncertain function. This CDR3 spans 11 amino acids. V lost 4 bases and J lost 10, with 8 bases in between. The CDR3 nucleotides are TGTGCCAGCAGCCTCCGTGTGGAGCTGTTTTTT. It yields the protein CASSLRVELFF.

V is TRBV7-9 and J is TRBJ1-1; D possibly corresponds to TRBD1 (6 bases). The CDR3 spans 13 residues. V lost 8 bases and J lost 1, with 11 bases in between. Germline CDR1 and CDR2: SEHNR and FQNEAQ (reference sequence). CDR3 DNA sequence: TGTGCCAGCGGACGGACAGAGAACACTGAAGCTTTCTTT. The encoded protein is CASGRTENTEAFF. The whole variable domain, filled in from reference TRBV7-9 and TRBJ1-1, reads DTGVSQNPRHKITKRGQNVTFRCDPISEHNRLYWYRQTLGQGPEFLTYFQNEAQLEKSRLLSDRFSAERPKGSFSTLEIQRTEQGDSAMYLCASGRTENTEAFFGQGTRLTVV.

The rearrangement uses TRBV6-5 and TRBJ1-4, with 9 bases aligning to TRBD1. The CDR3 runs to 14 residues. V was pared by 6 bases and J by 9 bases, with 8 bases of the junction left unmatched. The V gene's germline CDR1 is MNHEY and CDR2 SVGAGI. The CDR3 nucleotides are TGTGCCAGCAGACCATCGGGACAGGGAAAAAAACTGTTTTTT. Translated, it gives CASRPSGQGKKLFF.

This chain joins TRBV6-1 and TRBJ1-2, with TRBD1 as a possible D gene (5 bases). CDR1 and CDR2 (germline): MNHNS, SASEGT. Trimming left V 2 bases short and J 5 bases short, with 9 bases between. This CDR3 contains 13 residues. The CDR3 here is CASSESGTYGYTF. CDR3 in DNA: TGTGCCAGCAGTGAATCAGGGACGTATGGCTACACCTTC.